This T cell receptor beta chain stems from a study of high-grade serous ovarian cancer treatment subgroups. For the study at large: Mean per sample: around 14,000 reads, around 7,100 unique TCR beta rearrangements.

Measured with immunoSEQ multiplex PCR; TCRdb has only the in-frame clones, and not every one. The sample shows 2,500 to 3,500 clones, under 85% of them seen only once. V lost 5 bases to trimming and J lost 6 bases, with 13 bases between them. Looked up from germline, CDR1 is MDHEN and CDR2 is SYDVKM. This CDR3 has 13 residues. The tumor samples were collected prior to definitive surgery or chemotherapy. V usage is TRBV28 and J usage is TRBJ1-2, with D unclear. The receptor comes from a human donor with high-grade serous ovarian cancer. The sequencing sample was made of tumor tissue. The CDR3 sequence is CASSAPPGHGYTF. As DNA, the CDR3 is TGTGCCAGCAGTGCTCCCCCAGGTCATGGCTACACCTTC.